Listed below are T cell receptor beta chains from one sample, sequenced in a study of long-term antiretroviral therapy in people with HIV. The table came from immunoSEQ multiplex PCR; TCRdb's copy has only in-frame clones and leaves some out. The data hold about 24,000 clones, with 85% to 90% observed a single time. The sequencing here drew on unsorted PBMCs, taken 1.8 years before starting antiretroviral therapy. Receptor source: a woman aged 30 to 39 with HIV. The CDR3 runs from the conserved cysteine through the conserved F or W. The order of the fields is J gene, D gene, V gene, clone size, CDR3 DNA, CDR3 protein. A D gene is named only where the DNA matches it firmly. Size tells how often a clone was seen (once, few, many) or the class of an expanded clone, and some rows leave it out.

TRBJ1-6 TRBD1 TRBV14 - TGTGCCAGCAGCTTACAGGGGAAAAATTCACCCCTCCACTTT CASSLQGKNSPLHF
TRBJ1-2 - TRBV7-9 - TGTGCCAGCAGCCCAGGGGCTGTCTATGGCTACACCTTC CASSPGAVYGYTF
TRBJ2-2 TRBD1 TRBV29-1 - TGCAGCGTTGAAGGATGGCGCAGAAAAGACAGGGTGAACACCGGGGAGCTGTTTTTT CSVEGWRRKDRVNTGELFF
TRBJ2-3 TRBD2 TRBV6-6 - TGTGCCAGCAGTTACGATAGCGGGGGGCACACAGATACGCAGTATTTT CASSYDSGGHTDTQYF
TRBJ2-7 - TRBV10-1 - TGCGCCAGACGGGATGAGCAGTACTTC CARRDEQYF
TRBJ2-3 - TRBV19 - TGTGCCAGTAGTAAATCCACAGATACGCAGTATTTT CASSKSTDTQYF
TRBJ2-1 - TRBV10-3 - TGTGCCATCTCCGCAGGGGGGCCGGGAGATAATGAGCAGTTCTTC CAISAGGPGDNEQFF
TRBJ1-5 - TRBV2 few TGTGCCAGCAGCGAATCTTATAGCAATCAGCCCCAGCATTTT CASSESYSNQPQHF
TRBJ2-1 - TRBV5-1 - TGCGCCAGCAGCTTGGCTCGCGAGAATGAGCAGTTCTTC CASSLARENEQFF
TRBJ2-7 TRBD1 TRBV4-1 - TGCGCCAGCAGCCAAGATCCACAGGGGAGCTCCTACGAGCAGTACTTC CASSQDPQGSSYEQYF
TRBJ1-2 TRBD1 TRBV5-1 - TGCGCCAGCAGCTTGGAGACAGGGGGCGCTTTGAACGGCTACACCTTC CASSLETGGALNGYTF
TRBJ2-1 TRBD2 TRBV6-1 - TGTGCCAGCAGTAAGGGACTAGATTCTGAGCAGTTCTTC CASSKGLDSEQFF
TRBJ1-2 TRBD1 TRBV5-1 - TGCGCCAGCAGCTCGACCGAACTGACAGGGGACTATGGCTACACCTTC CASSSTELTGDYGYTF
TRBJ2-1 TRBD2 TRBV19 - TGTGCCAGTAGTATTCAGACTAGCCCGGGGGGGCGCAACAATGAGCAGTTCTTC CASSIQTSPGGRNNEQFF
TRBJ1-1 - TRBV19 - TGTGCCAGTAGTATCTGGTCCCTGGAAGAAGCTTTCTTT CASSIWSLEEAFF
TRBJ1-1 - TRBV7-3 - TGTGCCAGCAGCTTTGGGGGGGTTACTGAAGCTTTCTTT CASSFGGVTEAFF
TRBJ1-1 - TRBV6-1 - TGTGCCAGCAGTGAAGTAAGCGAAGCTTTCTTT CASSEVSEAFF
TRBJ1-5 - TRBV2 - TGTGCCAGCGTGGACAGCAATAGCAATCAGCCCCAGCATTTT CASVDSNSNQPQHF
TRBJ2-2 - TRBV18 - TGTGCCAGCTCCCCCGGGGCCCGGGACGGGGAGCTGTTTTTT CASSPGARDGELFF
TRBJ2-3 - TRBV10-1 - TGCGCCAGCAGCGCCAGGGCCCGAGATACGCAGTATTTT CASSARARDTQYF
TRBJ1-2 - TRBV19 - TGTGCCAGTAGTCCCCGCGCGGACTATGGCTACACCTTC CASSPRADYGYTF
TRBJ2-1 - TRBV19 - TGTGCCAGTAGTATCCCCCGGGGTCTGTACAATGAGCAGTTCTTC CASSIPRGLYNEQFF
TRBJ2-3 - TRBV2 - TGTGCCAGCAGTGAGCTGGGGTCGGATACGCAGTATTTT CASSELGSDTQYF